The 10 T cell receptor beta chains presented below share a single source sample, sequenced in a study of shared clonotypes between healthy human individuals (TCRdb year 2020). CD8 naive samples were CD45RO-negative cells positively selected for CCR7, giving a CD45RA+CCR7+ population that excluded TemRA cells. Libraries were prepared through the immunoSEQ multiplex PCR assay. TCRdb took over this immuneACCESS table, retaining in-frame rearrangements with V and J assigned. Such tables are incomplete; in checked studies, under half of the missing clones stem from an unresolved V gene, and the remainder is unexplained. Across this sample there are about 2.1 million clones, with 93% seen only once. The ten largest account for under 2% of the sample. Sequencing was performed on naive CD8+ T cells from PBMCs. The cell subset or site label for this specimen denotes: CD45RA+CCR7+. The receptors originated from a man aged 18-30 years in good health. Some clones in this sample may be carry-over from other donors' samples.

This chain uses TRBV7-6 with TRBJ2-7, with a tentative D call TRBD2 (6 bases). Germline CDR1 and CDR2: SGHVS and FNYEAQ. The CDR3 covers 16 residues. Between the trimmed V and J ends, which lost 1 base and 3 bases, there was a span of 16 bases. CDR3 loop: CASSLVTGGPYYEQYF. DNA for the CDR3: TGTGCCAGCAGCTTAGTCACAGGAGGGCCCTACTACGAGCAGTACTTC.

This clone was seen many times. The V and J genes are TRBV5-1 and TRBJ2-7; 7 nucleotides match TRBD2. CDR3 length: 14 residues. Germline CDR1 reads SGHRS; CDR2 reads YFSETQ. The junction had 9 bases not matched to a gene; V was cut back by 4 bases and J by 5 bases. The CDR3: CASSPQPSGHEQYF. Here the CDR3 DNA reads TGCGCCAGCAGCCCACAGCCTAGCGGCCACGAGCAGTACTTC.

CDR3: CASRTGGRPYEQYF. The CDR3 region has the DNA TGCGCCAGCAGGACAGGGGGCCGCCCCTACGAGCAGTACTTC. The rearrangement links TRBV5-1 to TRBJ2-7, with 10 bases aligning to TRBD1. Germline values: CDR1 SGHRS, CDR2 YFSETQ. This CDR3 has 14 residues. With V trimmed by 5 bases and J by 2 bases, 4 bases remained unmatched.

The chain joins TRBV5-5 to TRBJ1-5; the D gene is possibly TRBD1 (6 bases). The CDR3 has 13 amino acids. V lost 4 bases, J lost 3 bases, and 8 bases lay in between. Germline assignment: CDR1 SGHKS and CDR2 YYEKEE (reference sequence). CDR3 DNA sequence: TGTGCCAGCAGCGGACAGAACAATCAGCCCCAGCATTTT. It translates to CASSGQNNQPQHF.

In regard to this clone: The sample carries other DNA sequences with the same CDR3. The gene calls are TRBV28 and TRBJ1-1, with D uncertain. Germline-derived CDR1 and CDR2 are MDHEN and SYDVKM. The CDR3 is 14 residues long. V gave up 5 bases and J gave up 4 bases, with 14 bases separating them. For the CDR3, the DNA is TGTGCCAGCAGTCTTACGAGGGTGGGCACTGAAGCTTTCTTT. This sequence encodes CASSLTRVGTEAFF.

The J gene is TRBJ2-3, the V gene TRBV28, with TRBD2 matching 8 bases. There are 20 residues in the CDR3. From germline, CDR1 is MDHEN and CDR2 SYDVKM. J was trimmed by 1 base and V by 6 bases; bases with no gene match: 21. The CDR3 region has the DNA TGTGCCAGCAGCCCGCGGGGTGGAGCGGGAGCCGTCTTCGGCACAGATACGCAGTATTTT. It yields the protein CASSPRGGAGAVFGTDTQYF.

The CDR3 loop is CASSVEPSLKETQYF. In DNA, the CDR3 is TGTGCCAGCAGCGTAGAACCTAGCCTGAAAGAGACCCAGTACTTC. The chain uses TRBV9 and TRBJ2-5; the D gene is possibly TRBD2 (5 bases). CDR3 size: 15 residues. CDR1 is SGDLS, CDR2 YYNGEE, per germline. With 0 bases removed from V and 3 bases from J, the gap between germline ends came to 12 bases.

This chain connects TRBV4-1 to TRBJ2-3, with TRBD1 as a possible D gene (6 bases). The CDR3 sequence is 16 residues long. V lost 3 bases to trimming and J lost 1 base, with 14 bases between them. Germline CDR1 and CDR2: MGHRA and YSYEKL. In DNA form, the CDR3 reads TGCGCCAGCAGCCATCAAGGGCAGGGGCGCACAGATACGCAGTATTTT. Translating gives CASSHQGQGRTDTQYF.

This chain uses TRBV7-9 with TRBJ1-4; D is unresolved. The germline CDR1 and CDR2 sequences are SEHNR and FQNEAQ (reference sequence). This CDR3 contains 14 residues. V lost 4 bases, J lost 5 bases, and 11 bases lay in between. The CDR3: CASSSGSFNEKLFF. In nucleotides, the CDR3 is TGTGCCAGCAGCTCGGGTAGTTTCAATGAAAAACTGTTTTTT.

The V call is TRBV27, the J call TRBJ2-2; no definite D call. This CDR3 contains 13 residues. Between the trimmed V and J ends, which lost 3 bases and 3 bases, there was a span of 5 bases. The germline CDR1 and CDR2 sequences are MNHEY and SMNVEV (reference sequence). CDR3: CASSFKYTGELFF. The DNA of the CDR3 is TGTGCCAGCAGTTTCAAGTACACCGGGGAGCTGTTTTTT.